These 10 T cell receptor beta chains share one sample of origin, sequenced in a study of identical twins. TCRdb processed the 5' RACE reads anew with MiXCR; each CDR3 protein has one entry. Of hundreds of thousands of distinct CDR3 sequences in the sample, over 20% were seen once. These data were also reused for a study on T cells expressing NK-cell markers.

Sequenced: PBMCs. The source of these receptors is a woman aged 18-29 years in good health.

This sequence joins TRBV7-9 and TRBJ2-5; 7 positions match TRBD2. CDR3 length: 13 residues. Germline CDR1 SEHNR, CDR2 FQNEAQ (reference sequence). Trimming at V came to 8 bases and at J to 1 base, leaving 4 bases not matched to a gene. CDR3 sequence (DNA): TGTGCCAGCCTTTGGGGGGGCCAAGAGACCCAGTACTTC. Translating gives CASLWGGQETQYF.

This clonotype was seen a few times. CDR3 protein: CSVEAGTSRDYNEQFF. The CDR3 DNA follows: TGCAGCGTTGAAGCTGGGACTAGTAGGGATTACAATGAGCAGTTCTTC. The rearrangement links TRBV29-1 to TRBJ2-1; 8 bases are a match to TRBD2. Trimming cost V 1 base and J 4 bases; bases outside gene matches: 9. This CDR3 is 16 amino acids long. Per the germline V gene, CDR1 is SQVTM and CDR2 is ANQGSEA.

This clonotype has just a few counts. This chain joins TRBV20-1 and TRBJ1-4; a possible D gene is TRBD1 (5 bases). The CDR3 extends over 14 amino acids. The V and J ends lost 6 bases and 6 bases respectively, with 17 bases between them. The germline V gene has CDR1 DFQATT and CDR2 SNEGSKA (reference sequence). The CDR3 spells CSAIRQGLDEKLFF. CDR3 sequence (DNA): TGCAGTGCAATACGCCAGGGTTTAGATGAAAAACTGTTTTTT.

This clonotype was found a few times. The V gene is TRBV10-3, the J gene TRBJ2-7, with D perhaps TRBD1 (6 bases). V gave up 3 bases and J gave up 2 bases, with 14 bases separating them. Germline V gene lookup returns CDR1 ENHRY and CDR2 SYGVKD. This CDR3 has 15 residues. The CDR3 DNA reads as TGTGCCATCAGTGACCCACGGGACAACACCTACGAGCAGTACTTC. This encodes CAISDPRDNTYEQYF.

The sample holds one count of this clonotype. The V gene is TRBV20-1, the J gene TRBJ2-7; 7 bases are a match to TRBD1. Losses at the gene ends were 5 bases for V and 1 base for J; bases not matched to a gene: 2. This CDR3 is built from 12 residues. Germline assignment: CDR1 DFQATT and CDR2 SNEGSKA (reference sequence). In nucleotides, the CDR3 is TGCAGTGCTGGGACAGATTCCTACGAGCAGTACTTC. This sequence encodes CSAGTDSYEQYF.

This chain uses TRBV29-1 with TRBJ2-5; 12 bases line up with TRBD2. CDR1 is SQVTM and CDR2 is ANQGSEA in the germline V gene. CDR3 length: 12 residues. Trimming at V came to 7 bases and at J to 4 bases, leaving 1 base not matched to a gene. CDR3 residues: CSGLAGAETQYF. Here the CDR3 DNA reads TGCAGCGGACTAGCGGGAGCAGAGACCCAGTACTTC.

The rearrangement uses TRBV12-3 or TRBV12-4 and TRBJ2-7; D call uncertain. The V end lost 6 bases, the J end lost 5 bases, and 11 bases lay between the germline ends. CDR3 length equals 12 residues. CDR3 region: CASSHLSNEQYF. As DNA, the CDR3 is TGTGCCAGCAGCCACCTAAGCAACGAGCAGTACTTC.

This clonotype was seen a few times. This sequence joins TRBV7-2 and TRBJ2-1, with D possibly being TRBD2 (7 bases). V lost 0 bases and J 1 base, leaving 22 bases between the germline ends. The CDR3 is 20 residues long. Germline V gives CDR1 SGHTA, CDR2 FQGNSA. The CDR3 region is CASSLASGEGGRGSYNEQFF. The DNA of the CDR3 is TGTGCCAGCAGCTTAGCTAGCGGAGAGGGGGGGAGAGGGTCCTACAATGAGCAGTTCTTC.

The chain carries TRBV13 and TRBJ2-5; 15 bases are a match to TRBD2. The CDR3 is 18 amino acids. V was clipped by 4 bases and J by 3 bases; unmatched bases: 9. Per germline, CDR1 PRHDT and CDR2 FYEKMQ (reference sequence). The CDR3 reads CASSSGLAGGNLKETQYF. The CDR3 DNA is TGTGCCAGCAGCTCGGGACTAGCGGGGGGAAACCTAAAAGAGACCCAGTACTTC.

In its sample, this clonotype was seen many times. The rearrangement joins TRBV6-2 or TRBV6-3 to TRBJ2-1, with TRBD2 matching over 13 bases. CDR3 length: 15 amino acids. Germline CDR1 is MNHEY and CDR2 is SVGEGT. V dropped 4 bases and J dropped 7; count of bases not matched to a gene: 4. CDR3 DNA: TGTGCCAGCAGTTCGGGACTAGCGGGAATAAATGAGCAGTTCTTC. Translating it yields CASSSGLAGINEQFF.